This T cell receptor beta chain comes out of a study of T cells in Graves' hyperthyroidism and ophthalmopathy. Across the study: Sampling of peripheral blood happened at initial diagnosis, prior to any treatment.

The CDR3 regions of TCR beta were amplified from RNA transcripts. The HTBI primer set drove a first-round RT-PCR of the TCR CDR3. TCRdb passed the multiplex PCR reads through MiXCR, listing each CDR3 protein once. The data show 250,000 to 300,000 distinct CDR3 sequences, with roughly 18% seen just once and approximately 37% held by the top ten. Points from the study as a whole: Using 13 V-J features, a model discriminated ophthalmopathy from stable hyperthyroidism.

This clonotype came up a few times. Its specificity is not known. The CDR3 covers 14 residues. The germline V gene has CDR1 SGHKS and CDR2 YYEKEE (reference sequence). Trimming removed 0 bases at V and 3 bases at J, with 6 bases between. Sequenced: blood. The chain recombines TRBV5-5 with TRBJ2-2; D possibly matches TRBD1 or TRBD2 (5 bases each). This receptor was identified in a man aged 45-65 years with Graves' ophthalmopathy. CDR3 bases: TGTGCCAGCAGCTTGGCGGGGCACACCGGGGAGCTGTTTTTT. Amino acids: CASSLAGHTGELFF.